One and the same sample provided the 28 T cell receptor beta chains below, sequenced in a study of TIL therapy for anti-PD-1-resistant metastatic lung cancer. Time point here: pre-treatment sample, taken before nivolumab and TIL therapy. The immunoSEQ assay was v3. Assay used: immunoSEQ multiplex PCR; TCRdb lists only in-frame clones, some missing. The table shows fewer than 60,000 clones, with approximately 83% occurring only once. The sequencing used blood, collected at baseline. These TCRs come from a person between 30 and 79 years old with non-small cell lung cancer.

V gene TRBV30 combines with J gene TRBJ1-1; tentatively, D is TRBD1 (5 bases). CDR3 length: 15 residues. Germline CDR1 and CDR2: GTSNPN and SVGIG (reference sequence). V was clipped by 2 bases and J by 0 bases, with 13 bases between them. The CDR3 DNA reads TGTGCCTGGAGTCCCCTACCGGGGCTGAACACTGAAGCTTTCTTT. This encodes CAWSPLPGLNTEAFF.

The rearrangement links TRBV19 to TRBJ2-2; D is uncertain. Trimming took off 2 bases at V and 4 bases at J, with 5 bases between the two ends. Germline loops: CDR1 LNHDA, CDR2 SQIVND (reference sequence). This CDR3 contains 13 residues. DNA of the CDR3: TGTGCCAGTAGTATATTCGGCACCGGGGAGCTGTTTTTT. As protein: CASSIFGTGELFF.

This sequence joins TRBV28 and TRBJ2-7, with D possibly matching TRBD1 (7 bases). V was shortened by 6 bases and J by 0 bases, with 15 bases between the two germline ends. The V gene's germline CDR1 is MDHEN and CDR2 SYDVKM. CDR3 length equals 15 residues. CDR3 protein: CASSSEGQSSYEQYF. DNA of the CDR3: TGTGCCAGCAGCTCGGAGGGACAGTCCTCCTACGAGCAGTACTTC.

The rearrangement uses TRBV30 and TRBJ1-4, with D possibly TRBD1 on 5 matching bases. Germline V gene sequence: CDR1 GTSNPN, CDR2 SVGIG (reference sequence). This CDR3 has 15 amino acids. The V and J ends lost 4 bases and 5 bases respectively, with 17 bases between them. CDR3 coding DNA: TGTGCCTGGACTCGGGGCGAGCCGACGAATGAAAAACTGTTTTTT. Encoded protein: CAWTRGEPTNEKLFF.

The sample holds one count of this clone. The rearrangement joins TRBV13 to TRBJ2-5; 8 bases fit TRBD2. The trim removed 8 bases at V and 2 bases at J, leaving 13 bases unmatched. Germline CDR1 PRHDT, CDR2 FYEKMQ (reference sequence). CDR3 length equals 16 residues. CDR3 protein: CASYSSGQLGQETQYF. The DNA of the CDR3 is TGTGCCAGCTACTCTAGCGGGCAATTGGGGCAAGAGACCCAGTACTTC.

This chain's CDR3 is CASSYPGGFNEQFF. The CDR3 bases are TGTGCCAGCAGTTACCCCGGGGGCTTCAATGAGCAGTTCTTC. The J gene is TRBJ2-1, the V gene TRBV6-5, with D perhaps TRBD1 or TRBD2 (6 bases each). The V gene lost 2 bases and the J gene lost 6 bases, with 11 bases spanning the gap. CDR1 is MNHEY and CDR2 is SVGAGI in the germline V gene. The CDR3 contains 14 residues.

A word on this clone: The DNA is omitted, as the CDR3 cannot be located on it reliably, and the CDR3 follows TCRdb's listing. This rearrangement joins TRBV28 to TRBJ1-5; the table's D gene call, TRBD1, was not cross checked with the DNA. The CDR3 is 15 residues long, ends included. Per germline, CDR1 MDHEN and CDR2 SYDVKM. The CDR3 spells CASSSSTGGIQPQHF.

This clone came up once. V gene TRBV4-1 combines with J gene TRBJ1-4, with 10 nucleotides matching TRBD1. Germline assignment: CDR1 MGHRA and CDR2 YSYEKL. With V trimmed by 5 bases and J by 8 bases, 14 bases remained unmatched. The CDR3 is 17 residues long. The CDR3 nucleotides read TGCGCCAGCAGCTACCTCGACACCGGACAGGGGGGCGAAAAACTGTTTTTT. It yields the protein CASSYLDTGQGGEKLFF.

The chain's CDR3 is CASSGTSGADTQYF. As DNA, the CDR3 is TGTGCCAGCAGTGGGACTAGCGGGGCAGATACGCAGTATTTT. J is TRBJ2-3 and V is TRBV6-4, with TRBD2 matching over 12 bases. The CDR3 sequence is 14 residues long. Germline V gene data show CDR1 as MRHNA and CDR2 as SNTAGT. V lost 4 bases, J lost 4 bases, and 0 bases stayed unmatched.

V is TRBV10-3 and J is TRBJ2-7, with D tentatively TRBD1 (6 bases). V was trimmed by 6 bases and J by 0 bases, leaving 9 bases between them. The CDR3 length is 13 residues. Germline V gene lookup returns CDR1 ENHRY and CDR2 SYGVKD. Here the CDR3 DNA reads TGTGCCATCAGGGACAGTAGCTCCTACGAGCAGTACTTC. Its translation: CAIRDSSSYEQYF.

The chain is built from TRBV19 and TRBJ1-5; 7 nucleotides align to TRBD1. The CDR3 has 17 amino acids. The germline gives CDR1 LNHDA, CDR2 SQIVND (reference sequence). The V gene end was trimmed by 6 bases and the J gene end by 7 bases; junction bases not matched to a gene: 18. The CDR3 DNA follows: TGTGCCAGTAGCTCAGACAGGGTTCTTCCTTGGGGCCAGCCCCAGCATTTT. Its protein is CASSSDRVLPWGQPQHF.

This clone was observed a few times. The chain recombines TRBV5-1 with TRBJ1-6, with 8 bases fitting TRBD1. Germline V gene lookup returns CDR1 SGHRS and CDR2 YFSETQ. The CDR3 is made up of 21 amino acids. With V trimmed by 0 bases and J by 0 bases, 14 bases remained unmatched. The CDR3 DNA sequence: TGCGCCAGCAGCTTGGACCTCCGGGACAGGCCCGCTAGCTCCTATAATTCACCCCTCCACTTT. Translation: CASSLDLRDRPASSYNSPLHF.

The J gene is TRBJ1-1, the V gene TRBV27; D perhaps matches TRBD1 (5 bases). CDR1 and CDR2 (germline): MNHEY, SMNVEV (reference sequence). The CDR3 is made up of 15 amino acids. V gave up 3 bases and J gave up 1 base, with 12 bases separating them. CDR3: CASSLVRTKNTEAFF. The CDR3 DNA follows: TGTGCCAGCAGTTTGGTTAGGACAAAGAACACTGAAGCTTTCTTT.

The chain is built from TRBV5-6 and TRBJ1-6; no firm D call. CDR1 is SGHDT, CDR2 YYEEEE, per germline. Trimming took off 0 bases at V and 7 bases at J, with 5 bases between the two ends. CDR3 size: 13 residues. CDR3: CASSLGRNSPLHF. The CDR3 bases are TGTGCCAGCAGCTTGGGACGCAATTCACCCCTCCACTTT.

This sequence joins TRBV30 and TRBJ2-7; a weak D match, TRBD2 (6 bases). This CDR3 has 13 residues. V was clipped by 0 bases and J by 2 bases, with 8 bases between them. Germline lookup yields CDR1 GTSNPN and CDR2 SVGIG (reference sequence). The CDR3 DNA follows: TGTGCCTGGAGTGTGGGGGGTACCTACGAGCAGTACTTC. It specifies CAWSVGGTYEQYF.

The chain combines TRBV9 with TRBJ2-7, with 7 bases matching TRBD2. Germline V gene data show CDR1 as SGDLS and CDR2 as YYNGEE. This CDR3 is 16 amino acids long. V was pared by 2 bases and J by 3 bases, with 11 bases of the junction left unmatched. CDR3 DNA sequence: TGTGCCAGCAGCGTGGGGTCGCGCGGGAGAGGCTACGAGCAGTACTTC. As protein: CASSVGSRGRGYEQYF.

The chain is built from TRBV4-3 and TRBJ2-3, with a possible D match to TRBD1 (6 bases). Per the germline V gene, CDR1 is LGHNA and CDR2 is YSLEER. Trimming cost V 1 base and J 2 bases, with 13 bases left between them. This CDR3 spans 16 amino acids. This CDR3 reads CASSQGFGGHTDTQYF. In DNA form, the CDR3 reads TGCGCCAGCAGCCAAGGTTTTGGGGGCCACACAGATACGCAGTATTTT.

This clone was observed once. This chain links TRBV28 with TRBJ2-7, with D hard to call. The germline V gene has CDR1 MDHEN and CDR2 SYDVKM. The V end was cut by 4 bases, the J end by 2 bases, with 9 bases between. This CDR3 is 13 amino acids long. The CDR3 DNA is TGTGCCAGCAGTTCGACGCCCACCTACGAGCAGTACTTC. Its translation: CASSSTPTYEQYF. Combining the CDR3 with reference TRBV28 and TRBJ2-7 gives the whole variable domain DVKVTQSSRYLVKRTGEKVFLECVQDMDHENMFWYRQDPGLGLRLIYFSYDVKMKEKGDIPEGYSVSREKKERFSLILESASTNQTSMYLCASSSTPTYEQYFGPGTRLTVT.

The V and J genes are TRBV6-2 or TRBV6-3 and TRBJ2-1, with D possibly TRBD2 on 6 matching bases. Per germline, CDR1 MNHEY and CDR2 SVGEGT. V lost 0 bases and J 8 bases, leaving 17 bases between the germline ends. This CDR3 has 16 residues. CDR3 amino acids: CASSYSTRDPGDEQFF. Written as DNA, the CDR3 is TGTGCCAGCAGTTACTCGACGCGCGACCCGGGGGATGAGCAGTTCTTC.

This chain links TRBV29-1 with TRBJ2-1; 9 bases are shared with TRBD1. Germline V lookup: CDR1 SQVTM, CDR2 ANQGSEA. V shed 6 bases and J 1 base; nucleotides not matched to a gene: 7. The CDR3 loop spans 15 amino acids. The CDR3 DNA reads as TGCAGCGTCGAAACACAGGGGGCATCCTACAATGAGCAGTTCTTC. Translated, it gives CSVETQGASYNEQFF.

The V gene is TRBV7-2, the J gene TRBJ1-4; D not certain. Trimming pared 3 bases from V and 2 bases from J, leaving 7 bases between. Germline CDR1 and CDR2: SGHTA and FQGNSA. This CDR3 spans 14 amino acids. CDR3 in DNA: TGTGCCAGCAGCTTCCGGGGTACTAATGAAAAACTGTTTTTT. This codes for CASSFRGTNEKLFF.

The chain carries TRBV6-6 and TRBJ1-1; D not certain. The germline V gene has CDR1 MNHNY and CDR2 SVGAGI (reference sequence). This CDR3 spans 13 amino acids. V was shortened by 6 bases and J by 4 bases, with 12 bases between the two germline ends. DNA of the CDR3: TGTGCCAGCAGCCACGTCGTGGGCACTGAAGCTTTCTTT. It encodes CASSHVVGTEAFF.

The V call is TRBV28, the J call TRBJ2-5; D tentatively reads TRBD1 or TRBD2 (5 bases each). Germline V gene lookup returns CDR1 MDHEN and CDR2 SYDVKM. V was clipped by 5 bases and J by 2 bases, with 9 bases between them. This CDR3 comprises 13 residues. The DNA of the CDR3 is TGTGCCAGCAGTGGGACGGTACAAGAGACCCAGTACTTC. Its translation is CASSGTVQETQYF.

V usage is TRBV28 and J usage is TRBJ2-7; D possibly corresponds to TRBD1 (6 bases). This CDR3 contains 14 residues. V was trimmed by 2 bases and J by 9 bases, leaving 17 bases between them. Per germline, CDR1 MDHEN and CDR2 SYDVKM. The CDR3 DNA follows: TGTGCCAGCAGTTTAGGCCAGGGGATAGGTGCGCAGTACTTC. It encodes CASSLGQGIGAQYF.

The V gene is TRBV28, the J gene TRBJ1-5; D gene unclear. This CDR3 is built from 14 residues. Germline loops: CDR1 MDHEN, CDR2 SYDVKM. V lost 6 bases, J lost 2 bases, and 11 bases lay in between. CDR3 in amino acids: CASSPDARNQPQHF. Here the CDR3 DNA reads TGTGCCAGCAGCCCGGACGCCCGCAATCAGCCCCAGCATTTT.

CDR3 region: CASSISHSNQPQHF. The CDR3 nucleotides read TGTGCCAGTAGTATAAGCCACAGCAATCAGCCCCAGCATTTT. J is TRBJ1-5 and V is TRBV19; D gene uncertain. The ends were cut back, 2 bases at V and 1 base at J, with 6 bases in the middle. CDR3 length: 14 amino acids. Germline V CDR1 and CDR2: LNHDA, SQIVND (reference sequence).

The chain combines TRBV28 with TRBJ1-4; D might be TRBD1 (5 bases). This CDR3 spans 14 amino acids. Trimming stripped 4 bases from V and 6 bases from J, with 12 bases between. Germline CDR1 MDHEN, CDR2 SYDVKM. As DNA, the CDR3 is TGTGCCAGCAGTTCCCCGGGGACTGATGAAAAACTGTTTTTT. It codes for CASSSPGTDEKLFF. The full variable domain, with the rest looked up from reference TRBV28 and TRBJ1-4, is DVKVTQSSRYLVKRTGEKVFLECVQDMDHENMFWYRQDPGLGLRLIYFSYDVKMKEKGDIPEGYSVSREKKERFSLILESASTNQTSMYLCASSSPGTDEKLFFGSGTQLSVL.

V gene TRBV28 combines with J gene TRBJ2-1; D uncertain. Germline V gives CDR1 MDHEN, CDR2 SYDVKM. This CDR3 contains 13 residues. Trimming pared 2 bases from V and 8 bases from J, leaving 10 bases between. For the CDR3, the DNA is TGTGCCAGCAGTTTACCCAGACGCCATGAGCAGTTCTTC. Its protein product is CASSLPRRHEQFF. The complete variable domain, with remaining parts taken from reference TRBV28 and TRBJ2-1, reads DVKVTQSSRYLVKRTGEKVFLECVQDMDHENMFWYRQDPGLGLRLIYFSYDVKMKEKGDIPEGYSVSREKKERFSLILESASTNQTSMYLCASSLPRRHEQFFGPGTRLTVL.